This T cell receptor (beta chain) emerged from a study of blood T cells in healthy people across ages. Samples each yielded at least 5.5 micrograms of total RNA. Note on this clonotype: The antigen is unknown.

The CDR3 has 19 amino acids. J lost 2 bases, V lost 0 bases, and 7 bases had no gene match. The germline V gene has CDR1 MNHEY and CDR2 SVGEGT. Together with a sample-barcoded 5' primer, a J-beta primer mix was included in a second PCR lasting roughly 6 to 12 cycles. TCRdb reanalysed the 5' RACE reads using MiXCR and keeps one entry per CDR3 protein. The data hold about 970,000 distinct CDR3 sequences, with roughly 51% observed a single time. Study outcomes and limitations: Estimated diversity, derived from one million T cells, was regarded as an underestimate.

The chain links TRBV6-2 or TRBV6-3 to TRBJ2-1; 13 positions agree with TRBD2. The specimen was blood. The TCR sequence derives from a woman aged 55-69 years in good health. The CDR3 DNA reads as TGTGCCAGCAGTTACTCTTCTGGACTAGCGGGAGTAGCCTACAATGAGCAGTTCTTC. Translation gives CASSYSSGLAGVAYNEQFF.